The source of this T cell receptor (beta chain) is a study of T cells in tuberculosis. Study conclusions and caveats: Using the GMM-specific repertoire gave about 87% accuracy versus 70% with motifs. GMM-specific TCRs were nearer to active tuberculosis alpha repertoires, suggesting expansion. Selection depended on which cryopreserved specimens were available.

Only in-frame clones appear in the TCRdb table, and some are missing; sequencing was by immunoSEQ multiplex PCR. The data show around 26,000 clones, just under 97% seen once. On average approximately 100,000 T cells per donor were immunosequenced. Note on this clone: Its antigen remains unknown.

The trim removed 7 bases at V and 3 bases at J, leaving 15 bases unmatched. The CDR3 covers 17 residues. Germline CDR1 reads MNHEY; CDR2 reads SMNVEV (reference sequence). The clonotype was recovered from a donor between 10 and 35 years old with latent tuberculosis or without tuberculosis infection. This rearrangement joins TRBV27 to TRBJ2-3; TRBD2 aligns across 8 bases. Sample: PBMCs. This CDR3 reads CASNRVGGAGATDTQYF. CDR3 DNA sequence: TGTGCCAGCAATAGGGTCGGGGGGGCCGGGGCGACAGATACGCAGTATTTT.